One TCR beta chain is described in this entry. Antigen: not known. This entry comes from a study of shared clonotypes between healthy human individuals. Study-wide background: Contributing individuals were two females and a few males aged 18 to 49. There were three CD4 naive, three CD4 memory, two CD8 naive and one CD8 memory plates per donor. Points from the study as a whole: Large sequencing depth failed to make sorted-subset sequencing complete, rarefaction showed.

This CDR3 is built from 16 residues. The ends lost 4 bases at V and 4 bases at J; junction bases unmatched: 7. Germline V lookup: CDR1 SGHRS, CDR2 YFSETQ. Produced via immunoSEQ multiplex PCR; TCRdb's table is partial and in-frame only. The repertoire has around 2.3 million clones, 95% of them found once; the top ten carry approximately 0.13%. The split of CD4+ cells yielded CD45RA+ naive and CD45RA-negative memory subsets. This rearrangement joins TRBV5-1 to TRBJ2-5; 13 bases are shared with TRBD2. Sequencing was carried out using naive CD4+ T cells sorted from blood. Subset given: CD45RA+ positively selected. This TCR came from a man between 18 and 29 years old in good health. The CDR3 loop is CASSERTSGSLETQYF. CDR3 bases: TGCGCCAGCAGCGAGAGGACTAGCGGGAGCCTAGAGACCCAGTACTTC.